The 8 T cell receptor beta chains reported below all come from one sample, sequenced in a study of cytomegalovirus exposure and HLA in healthy donors. This PCR relied on a set of 60 Vbeta primers and 13 Jbeta primers. Only in-frame clones appear in the TCRdb table, and some are missing; sequencing was by immunoSEQ multiplex PCR. The sample consists of more than 110,000 clones, about 79% of them appearing once. Sequenced input: PBMCs. The receptors stem from a male donor in good health and CMV-seronegative.

This rearrangement joins TRBV5-8 to TRBJ1-5; D gene unclear. V was pared by 4 bases and J by 7 bases, with 12 bases between. This CDR3 has 13 amino acids. The germline CDR1 and CDR2 sequences are SGHTS and YDEGEE. CDR3 in amino acids: CASSKRFVQPQHF. The CDR3 bases are TGTGCCAGCAGCAAACGGTTCGTCCAGCCCCAGCATTTT. Full variable domain (rest looked up from reference TRBV5-8 and TRBJ1-5): EAGVTQSPTHLIKTRGQQATLRCSPISGHTSVYWYQQALGLGLQFLLWYDEGEERNRGNFPPRFSGRQFPNYSSELNVNALELEDSALYLCASSKRFVQPQHFGDGTRLSIL.

The chain uses TRBV29-1 and TRBJ2-7; TRBD1 matches at 7 bases. Germline trimming cut 7 bases from V and 3 bases from J; bases unmatched to any gene: 6. CDR1 and CDR2 (germline): SQVTM, ANQGSEA. The CDR3 extends over 12 amino acids. DNA of the CDR3: TGCAGCGGACGGGCAGGGGGCTACGAGCAGTACTTC. This codes for CSGRAGGYEQYF.

V usage is TRBV9 and J usage is TRBJ1-2; 7 bases match TRBD1. This CDR3 is built from 14 residues. With 4 bases clipped from V and 4 bases from J, the junction kept 7 bases outside the gene matches. Germline V lookup: CDR1 SGDLS, CDR2 YYNGEE. The CDR3 DNA is TGTGCCAGCAGCCCCACAGGGGAGGTCTATGGCTACACCTTC. Its protein is CASSPTGEVYGYTF.

V is TRBV9 and J is TRBJ1-1, with D perhaps matching TRBD1 (5 bases). The CDR3 runs 15 residues. Germline-derived CDR1 and CDR2 are SGDLS and YYNGEE. Trimming left V 0 bases short and J 1 base short, with 10 bases between. The CDR3 loop is CASSVEVGENTEAFF. Here the CDR3 DNA reads TGTGCCAGCAGCGTAGAAGTAGGGGAGAACACTGAAGCTTTCTTT.

This sequence joins TRBV7-9 and TRBJ2-1, with 7 bases identical to TRBD1. The CDR3 totals 17 residues. V was pared by 6 bases and J by 0 bases, with 11 bases of the junction left unmatched. Germline V gene lookup returns CDR1 SEHNR and CDR2 FQNEAQ (reference sequence). CDR3 in DNA: TGTGCCAGCAGGTCACTCCCGGGACAGAGCTCCTACAATGAGCAGTTCTTC. Protein: CASRSLPGQSSYNEQFF.

The rearrangement joins TRBV5-1 to TRBJ2-2, with TRBD2 as a possible D gene (6 bases). Germline assignment: CDR1 SGHRS and CDR2 YFSETQ. The CDR3 is 16 residues long. Trimming stripped 3 bases from V and 0 bases from J, with 12 bases between. CDR3 loop: CASSSDGGANTGELFF. The CDR3 DNA reads TGCGCCAGCAGCTCCGACGGAGGGGCGAACACCGGGGAGCTGTTTTTT.

The V and J genes are TRBV27 and TRBJ2-1; 8 bases align to TRBD1. The CDR3 runs to 16 residues. With 4 bases clipped from V and 2 bases from J, the junction kept 7 bases outside the gene matches. Germline loops: CDR1 MNHEY, CDR2 SMNVEV (reference sequence). The CDR3 sequence is CASSWTGRVAYNEQFF. In DNA form, the CDR3 reads TGTGCCAGCAGTTGGACAGGGCGTGTGGCCTACAATGAGCAGTTCTTC.

This sequence joins TRBV9 and TRBJ2-1; D might be TRBD2 (5 bases). V was shortened by 0 bases and J by 10 bases, with 14 bases between the two germline ends. This CDR3 has 14 amino acids. Germline assignment: CDR1 SGDLS and CDR2 YYNGEE. The CDR3 bases are TGTGCCAGCAGCGTAGCCAGGATCGGGGTCGAGCAGTTCTTC. Translated: CASSVARIGVEQFF. Drawing the rest from reference TRBV9 and TRBJ2-1, the complete variable domain is DSGVTQTPKHLITATGQRVTLRCSPRSGDLSVYWYQQSLDQGLQFLIQYYNGEERAKGNILERFSAQQFPDLHSELNLSSLELGDSALYFCASSVARIGVEQFFGPGTRLTVL.